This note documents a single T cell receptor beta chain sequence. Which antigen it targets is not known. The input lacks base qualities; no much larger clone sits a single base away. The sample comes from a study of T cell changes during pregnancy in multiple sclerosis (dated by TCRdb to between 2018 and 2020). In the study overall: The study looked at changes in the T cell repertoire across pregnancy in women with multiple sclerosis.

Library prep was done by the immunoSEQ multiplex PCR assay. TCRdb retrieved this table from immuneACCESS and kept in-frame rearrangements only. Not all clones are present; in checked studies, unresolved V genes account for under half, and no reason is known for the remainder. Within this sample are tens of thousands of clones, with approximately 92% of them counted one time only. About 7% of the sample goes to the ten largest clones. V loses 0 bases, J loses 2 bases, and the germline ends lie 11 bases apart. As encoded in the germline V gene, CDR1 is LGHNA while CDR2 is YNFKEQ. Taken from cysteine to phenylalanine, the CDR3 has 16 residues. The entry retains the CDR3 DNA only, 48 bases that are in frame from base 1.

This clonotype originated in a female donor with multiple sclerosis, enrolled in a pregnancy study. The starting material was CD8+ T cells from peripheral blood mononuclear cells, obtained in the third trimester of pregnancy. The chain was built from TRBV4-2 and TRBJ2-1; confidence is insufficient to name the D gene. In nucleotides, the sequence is TGTGCCAGCAGCCAAGAACCGGTTCGCCCCTACAATGAGCAGTTCTTC. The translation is CASSQEPVRPYNEQFF.